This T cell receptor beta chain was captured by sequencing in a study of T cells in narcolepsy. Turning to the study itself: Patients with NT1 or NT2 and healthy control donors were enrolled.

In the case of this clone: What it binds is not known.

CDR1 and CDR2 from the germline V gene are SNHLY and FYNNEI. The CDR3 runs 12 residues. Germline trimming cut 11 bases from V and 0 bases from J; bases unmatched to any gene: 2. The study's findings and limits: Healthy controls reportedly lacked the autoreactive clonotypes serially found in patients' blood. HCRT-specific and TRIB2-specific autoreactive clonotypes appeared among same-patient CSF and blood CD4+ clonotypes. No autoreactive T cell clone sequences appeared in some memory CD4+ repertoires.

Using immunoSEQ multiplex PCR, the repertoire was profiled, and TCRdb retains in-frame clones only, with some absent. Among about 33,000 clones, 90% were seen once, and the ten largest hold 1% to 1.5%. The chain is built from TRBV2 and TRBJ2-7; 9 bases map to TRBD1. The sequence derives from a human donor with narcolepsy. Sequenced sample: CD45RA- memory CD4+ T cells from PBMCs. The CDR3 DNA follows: TGTGCCGGGGGACAGGGCTCCTACGAGCAGTACTTC. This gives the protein CAGGQGSYEQYF.